This TCR beta chain derives from a study of T-cell memory formation after mild COVID-19. Background on the study: TCR clustering was largely donor specific.

About this clonotype: Antigen specificity is unknown.

This CDR3 comprises 18 residues. Germline V gene sequence: CDR1 SQVTM, CDR2 ANQGSEA. After removal of 6 bases from V and 7 bases from J, the junction contained 21 bases not matched to a gene. Constant-segment primers were used for 5'RACE, and the resulting TCR alpha and TCR beta cDNA libraries carried sample barcodes and UMIs. TCRdb ran MiXCR on the 5' RACE reads and lists one entry per CDR3 protein. The sample lists 550,000 to 600,000 distinct CDR3 sequences; about 20% were seen once. The study's findings and limits: CD4+ bias marked clones expanding day 15 to 37, unlike balanced contracting clones. Researchers report contracting CD4+ clones mostly in CM and EM, with CD8+ clones in EMRA.

This sequence originates from an adult woman who had mild COVID-19 (a few samples of this study predate the infection). Cell type and time point are not known. Sequenced: PBMCs or a T cell subset sorted from them (not recorded which). The genes are TRBV29-1 and TRBJ2-1; 10 bases fit TRBD2. The CDR3 DNA is TGCAGCGTCCGAAGGAGGCTAGCGGGGGCCCTCCGAGGGAATGAGCAGTTCTTC. The encoded protein is CSVRRRLAGALRGNEQFF.